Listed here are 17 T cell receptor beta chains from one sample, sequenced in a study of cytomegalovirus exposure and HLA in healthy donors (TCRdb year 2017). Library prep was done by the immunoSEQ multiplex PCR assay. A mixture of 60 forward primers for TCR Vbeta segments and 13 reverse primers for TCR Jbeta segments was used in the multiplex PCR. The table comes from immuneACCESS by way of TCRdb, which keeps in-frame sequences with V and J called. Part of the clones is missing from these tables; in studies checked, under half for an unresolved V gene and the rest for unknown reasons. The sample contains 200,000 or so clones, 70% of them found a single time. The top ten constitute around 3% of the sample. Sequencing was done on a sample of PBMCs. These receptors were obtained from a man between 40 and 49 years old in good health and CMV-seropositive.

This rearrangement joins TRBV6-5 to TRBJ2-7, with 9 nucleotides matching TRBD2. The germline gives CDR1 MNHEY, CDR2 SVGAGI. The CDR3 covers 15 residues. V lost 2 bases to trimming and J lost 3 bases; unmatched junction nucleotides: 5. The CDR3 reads CASSYRSGGLYEQYF. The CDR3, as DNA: TGTGCCAGCAGTTACAGGAGCGGGGGGCTCTACGAGCAGTACTTC.

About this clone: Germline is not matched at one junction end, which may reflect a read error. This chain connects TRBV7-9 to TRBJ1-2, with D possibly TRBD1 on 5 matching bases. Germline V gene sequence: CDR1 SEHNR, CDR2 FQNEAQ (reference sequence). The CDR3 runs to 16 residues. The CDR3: CSSSLTAGDRSAGYTF. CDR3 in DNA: TGTTCCAGCAGTCTTACTGCGGGGGACCGGAGCGCAGGCTACACCTTC.

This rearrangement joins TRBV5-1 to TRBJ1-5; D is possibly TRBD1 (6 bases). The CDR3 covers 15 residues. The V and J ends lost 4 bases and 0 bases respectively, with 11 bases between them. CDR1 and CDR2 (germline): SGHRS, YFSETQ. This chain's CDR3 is CASSIGGISNQPQHF. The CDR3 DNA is TGCGCCAGCAGCATAGGGGGAATTAGCAATCAGCCCCAGCATTTT.

CDR3 DNA: TGTGCCAGCAGCCGGACTAGCGGGGTTTCAGATACGCAGTATTTT. Protein product: CASSRTSGVSDTQYF. This rearrangement joins TRBV9 to TRBJ2-3; TRBD2 aligns across 12 bases. CDR3 size: 15 residues. From germline, CDR1 is SGDLS and CDR2 YYNGEE. With 4 bases clipped from V and 4 bases from J, the junction kept 4 bases outside the gene matches.

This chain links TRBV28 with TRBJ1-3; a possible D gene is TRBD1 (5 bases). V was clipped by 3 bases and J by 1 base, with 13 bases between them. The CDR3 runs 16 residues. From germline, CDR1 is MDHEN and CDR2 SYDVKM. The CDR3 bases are TGTGCCAGCAGTTTTGCGGGGGTGCTTTCTGGAAACACCATATATTTT. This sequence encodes CASSFAGVLSGNTIYF.

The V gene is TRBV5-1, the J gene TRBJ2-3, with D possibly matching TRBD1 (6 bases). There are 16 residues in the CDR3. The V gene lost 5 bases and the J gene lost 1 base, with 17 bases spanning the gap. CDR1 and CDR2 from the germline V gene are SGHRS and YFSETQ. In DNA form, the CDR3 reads TGCGCCAGCAGTTTTACAGGGTCCCCACGCACAGATACGCAGTATTTT. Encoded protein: CASSFTGSPRTDTQYF. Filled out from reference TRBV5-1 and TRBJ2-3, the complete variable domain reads KAGVTQTPRYLIKTRGQQVTLSCSPISGHRSVSWYQQTPGQGLQFLFEYFSETQRNKGNFPGRFSGRQFSNSRSEMNVSTLELGDSALYLCASSFTGSPRTDTQYFGPGTRLTVL.

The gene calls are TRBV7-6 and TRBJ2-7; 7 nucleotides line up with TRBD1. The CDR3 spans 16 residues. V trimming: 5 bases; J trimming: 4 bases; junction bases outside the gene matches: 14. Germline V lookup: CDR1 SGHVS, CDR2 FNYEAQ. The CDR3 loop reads CASSPTHSGQLYEQYF. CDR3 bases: TGTGCCAGCAGCCCAACCCATTCGGGACAGCTTTACGAGCAGTACTTC.

In DNA form, the CDR3 reads TGTGCCAGCAGCTTAAAACAGGGGCCCAACTATGGCTACACCTTC. Translating gives CASSLKQGPNYGYTF. The chain employs TRBV28 and TRBJ1-2; TRBD1 aligns across 7 bases. This CDR3 has 15 amino acids. V was clipped by 6 bases and J by 2 bases; unmatched bases: 9. In germline, CDR1 is MDHEN, CDR2 SYDVKM.

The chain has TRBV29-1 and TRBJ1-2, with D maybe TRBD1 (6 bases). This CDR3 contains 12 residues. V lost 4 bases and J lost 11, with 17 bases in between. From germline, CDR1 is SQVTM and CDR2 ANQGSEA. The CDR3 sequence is CSVVGGRSPYTF. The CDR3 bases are TGCAGCGTTGTCGGGGGGCGTTCTCCTTACACCTTC.

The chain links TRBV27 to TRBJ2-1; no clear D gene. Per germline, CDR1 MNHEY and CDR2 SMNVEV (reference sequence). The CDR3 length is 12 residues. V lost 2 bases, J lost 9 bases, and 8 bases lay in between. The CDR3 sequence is CASSLPYGEQFF. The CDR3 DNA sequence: TGTGCCAGCAGTTTACCCTACGGTGAGCAGTTCTTC.

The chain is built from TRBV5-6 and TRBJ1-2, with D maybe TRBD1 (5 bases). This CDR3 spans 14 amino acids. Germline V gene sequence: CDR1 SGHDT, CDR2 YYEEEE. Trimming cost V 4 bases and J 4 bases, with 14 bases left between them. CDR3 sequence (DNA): TGTGCCAGCAGCCCCGGGGGGGGGACCTATGGCTACACCTTC. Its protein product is CASSPGGGTYGYTF.

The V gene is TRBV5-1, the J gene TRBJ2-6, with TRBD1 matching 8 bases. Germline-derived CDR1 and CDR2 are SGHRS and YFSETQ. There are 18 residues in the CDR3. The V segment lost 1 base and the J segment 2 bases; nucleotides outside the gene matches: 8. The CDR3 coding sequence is TGCGCCAGCAGCTTGTTCACCGAGACAGGGGCTGGGGCCAACGTCCTGACTTTC. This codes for CASSLFTETGAGANVLTF.

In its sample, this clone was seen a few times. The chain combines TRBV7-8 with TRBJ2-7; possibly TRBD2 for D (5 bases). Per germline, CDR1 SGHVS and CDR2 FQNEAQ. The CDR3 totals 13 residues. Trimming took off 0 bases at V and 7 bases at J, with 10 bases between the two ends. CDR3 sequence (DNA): TGTGCCAGCAGCTTAGCTACGTCGGGGGAGCAGTACTTC. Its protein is CASSLATSGEQYF.

In DNA form, the CDR3 reads TGCGCCAGTTCCCAGGGGGCAGCTAACTATGGCTACACCTTC. Translated: CASSQGAANYGYTF. The chain employs TRBV4-1 and TRBJ1-2; 8 nucleotides align to TRBD1. V was pared by 9 bases and J by 0 bases, with 6 bases of the junction left unmatched. Germline V lookup: CDR1 MGHRA, CDR2 YSYEKL. The CDR3 spans 14 residues.

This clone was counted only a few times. The CDR3, as DNA: TGTGCCAGCAGTTTATCGTGGGGGCACGGGGAGCTGTTTTTT. This sequence encodes CASSLSWGHGELFF. The rearrangement uses TRBV27 and TRBJ2-2; a possible D gene is TRBD1 (6 bases). The V gene lost 0 bases and the J gene lost 7 bases, with 9 bases spanning the gap. Germline values: CDR1 MNHEY, CDR2 SMNVEV (reference sequence). The CDR3 extends over 14 amino acids.

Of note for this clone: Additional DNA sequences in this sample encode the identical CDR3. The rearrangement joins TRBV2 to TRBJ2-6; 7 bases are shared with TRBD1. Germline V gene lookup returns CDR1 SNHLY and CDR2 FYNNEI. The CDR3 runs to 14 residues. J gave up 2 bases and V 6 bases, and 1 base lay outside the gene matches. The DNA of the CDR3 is TGTGCCAGCAGGCAGGGGGCTGGGGCCAACGTCCTGACTTTC. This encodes CASRQGAGANVLTF.

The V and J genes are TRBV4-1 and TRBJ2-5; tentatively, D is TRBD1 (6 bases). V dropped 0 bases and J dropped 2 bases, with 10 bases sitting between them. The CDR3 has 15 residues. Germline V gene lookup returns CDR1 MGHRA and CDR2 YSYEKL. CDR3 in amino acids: CASSQDIGGQETQYF. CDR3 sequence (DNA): TGCGCCAGCAGCCAAGATATAGGGGGTCAAGAGACCCAGTACTTC.